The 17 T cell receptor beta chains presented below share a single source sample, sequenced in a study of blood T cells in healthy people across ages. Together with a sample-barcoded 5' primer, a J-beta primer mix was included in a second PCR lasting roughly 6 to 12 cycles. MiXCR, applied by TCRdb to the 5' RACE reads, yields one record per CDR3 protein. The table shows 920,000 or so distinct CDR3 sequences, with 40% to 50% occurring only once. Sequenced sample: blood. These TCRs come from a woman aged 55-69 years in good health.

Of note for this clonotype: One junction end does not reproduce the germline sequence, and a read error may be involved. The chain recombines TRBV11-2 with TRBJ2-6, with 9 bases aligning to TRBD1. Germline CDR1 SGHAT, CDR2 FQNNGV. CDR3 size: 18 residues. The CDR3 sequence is CTSSSSPGTGIGANVLTF. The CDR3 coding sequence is TGTACCAGCAGCTCGAGTCCCGGGACAGGGATTGGGGCCAACGTCCTGACTTTC.

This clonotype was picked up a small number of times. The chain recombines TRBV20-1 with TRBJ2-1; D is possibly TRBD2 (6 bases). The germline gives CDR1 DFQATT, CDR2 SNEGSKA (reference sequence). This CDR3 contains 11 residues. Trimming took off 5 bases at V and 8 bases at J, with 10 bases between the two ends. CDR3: CSASGGYEQFF. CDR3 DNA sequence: TGCAGTGCTTCAGGAGGGTATGAGCAGTTCTTC.

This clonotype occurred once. In DNA, the CDR3 is TGTGCCACCAGCAGAGGTCCGAGGGAGCAGTTCTTC. Encoded protein: CATSRGPREQFF. The genes are TRBV15 and TRBJ2-1; no definite D call. The V and J ends lost 1 base and 10 bases respectively, with 8 bases between them. Germline CDR1 and CDR2: LNHNV and YYDKDF (reference sequence). The CDR3 contains 12 residues.

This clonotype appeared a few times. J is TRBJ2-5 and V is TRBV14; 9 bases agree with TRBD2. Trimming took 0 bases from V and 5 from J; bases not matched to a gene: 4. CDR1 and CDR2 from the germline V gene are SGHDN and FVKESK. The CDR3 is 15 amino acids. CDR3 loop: CASSQDPSGIETQYF. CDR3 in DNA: TGTGCCAGCAGCCAAGATCCTAGCGGGATTGAGACCCAGTACTTC.

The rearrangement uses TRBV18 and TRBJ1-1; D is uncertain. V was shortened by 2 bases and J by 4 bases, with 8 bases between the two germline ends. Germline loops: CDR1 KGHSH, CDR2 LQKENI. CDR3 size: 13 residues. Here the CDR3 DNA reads TGTGCCAGCTCACCAACGGTCGCCACTGAAGCTTTCTTT. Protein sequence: CASSPTVATEAFF.

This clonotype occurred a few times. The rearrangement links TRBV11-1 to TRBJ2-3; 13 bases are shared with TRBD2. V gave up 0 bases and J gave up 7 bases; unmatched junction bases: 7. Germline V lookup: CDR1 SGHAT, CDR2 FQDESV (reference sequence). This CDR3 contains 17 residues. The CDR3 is CASSLAGTSGIANTQYF. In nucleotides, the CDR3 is TGTGCCAGCAGCTTAGCCGGGACTAGCGGGATCGCGAATACGCAGTATTTT.

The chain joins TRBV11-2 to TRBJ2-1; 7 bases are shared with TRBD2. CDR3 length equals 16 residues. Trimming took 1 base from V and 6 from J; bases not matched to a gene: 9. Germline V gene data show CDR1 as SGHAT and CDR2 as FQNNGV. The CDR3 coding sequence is TGTGCCAGCAGCTTAGTGGGCGGGAGTGCTCGCAATGAGCAGTTCTTC. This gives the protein CASSLVGGSARNEQFF.

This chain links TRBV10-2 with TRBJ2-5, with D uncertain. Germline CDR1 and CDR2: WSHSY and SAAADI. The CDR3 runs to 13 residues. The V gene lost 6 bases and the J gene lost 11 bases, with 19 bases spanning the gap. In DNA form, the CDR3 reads TGCGCCAGCAGAGAGATCCCTTACAATGAGCAGTACTTC. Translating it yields CASREIPYNEQYF.

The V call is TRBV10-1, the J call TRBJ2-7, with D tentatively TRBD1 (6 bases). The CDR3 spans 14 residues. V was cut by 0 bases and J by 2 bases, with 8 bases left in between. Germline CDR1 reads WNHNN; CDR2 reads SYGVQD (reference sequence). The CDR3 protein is CASSESGTTYEQYF. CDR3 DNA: TGCGCCAGCAGTGAGTCGGGGACAACCTACGAGCAGTACTTC.

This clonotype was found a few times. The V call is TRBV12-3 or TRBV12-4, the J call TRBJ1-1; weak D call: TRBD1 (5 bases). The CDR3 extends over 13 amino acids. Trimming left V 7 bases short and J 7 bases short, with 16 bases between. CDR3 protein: CASNNGGFGEAFF. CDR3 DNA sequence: TGTGCCAGCAACAATGGGGGATTCGGTGAAGCTTTCTTT.

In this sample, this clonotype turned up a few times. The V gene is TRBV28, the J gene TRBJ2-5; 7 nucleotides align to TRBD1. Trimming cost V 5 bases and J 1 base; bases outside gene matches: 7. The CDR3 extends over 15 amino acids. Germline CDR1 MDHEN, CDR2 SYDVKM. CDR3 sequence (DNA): TGTGCCAGCAGTCCGATGACAGGGTCCCAAGAGACCCAGTACTTC. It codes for CASSPMTGSQETQYF.

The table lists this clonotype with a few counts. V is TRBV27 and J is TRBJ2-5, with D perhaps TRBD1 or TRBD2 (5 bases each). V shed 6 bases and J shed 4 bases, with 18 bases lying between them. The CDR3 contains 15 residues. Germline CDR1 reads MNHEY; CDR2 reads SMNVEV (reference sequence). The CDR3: CASSVAWGSLETQYF. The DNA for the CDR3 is TGTGCCAGCAGCGTTGCGTGGGGGTCTTTAGAGACCCAGTACTTC.

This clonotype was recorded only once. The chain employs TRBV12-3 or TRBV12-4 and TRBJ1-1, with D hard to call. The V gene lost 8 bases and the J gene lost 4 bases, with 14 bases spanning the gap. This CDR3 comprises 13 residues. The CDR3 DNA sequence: TGTGCCAGCCGAGACCGTATCGGCACTGAAGCTTTCTTT. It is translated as CASRDRIGTEAFF.

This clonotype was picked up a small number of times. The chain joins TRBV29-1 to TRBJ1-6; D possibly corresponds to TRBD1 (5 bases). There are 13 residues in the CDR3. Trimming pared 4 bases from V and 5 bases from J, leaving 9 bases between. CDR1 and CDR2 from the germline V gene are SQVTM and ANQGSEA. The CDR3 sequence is CSVGQKDNSPLHF. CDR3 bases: TGCAGCGTTGGACAGAAGGATAATTCACCCCTCCACTTT.

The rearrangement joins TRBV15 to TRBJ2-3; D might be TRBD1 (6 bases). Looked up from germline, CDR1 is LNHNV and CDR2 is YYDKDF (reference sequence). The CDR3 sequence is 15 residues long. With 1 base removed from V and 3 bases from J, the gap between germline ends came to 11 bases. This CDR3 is CATSRVGTQTDTQYF. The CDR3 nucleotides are TGTGCCACCAGCAGAGTCGGGACACAAACAGATACGCAGTATTTT.

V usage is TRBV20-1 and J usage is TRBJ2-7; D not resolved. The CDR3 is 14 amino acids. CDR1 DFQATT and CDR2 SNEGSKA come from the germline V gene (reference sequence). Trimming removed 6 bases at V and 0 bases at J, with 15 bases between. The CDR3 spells CSAGPAGPSYEQYF. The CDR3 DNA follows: TGCAGTGCCGGCCCGGCAGGTCCCTCCTACGAGCAGTACTTC.

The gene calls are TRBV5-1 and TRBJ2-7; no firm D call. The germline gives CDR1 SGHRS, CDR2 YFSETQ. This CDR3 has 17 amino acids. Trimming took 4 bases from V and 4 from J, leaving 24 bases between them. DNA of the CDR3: TGCGCCAGCAGCCCCAGACCCGCCGAGCTTGGGCGATACGAGCAGTACTTC. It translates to CASSPRPAELGRYEQYF.